This T cell receptor (beta chain) was captured in a study of blood T cells in healthy people across ages (dated by TCRdb to between 2015 and 2017). For the wider study: Template switching captured roughly one uniquely barcoded TCR beta cDNA molecule per two T cells in model experiments. Four age groups were formed from the donors: young (average about 17 years), middle-aged (approximately 39), aged (about 68) and long-lived (about 80). Two additional independent replicas of 1 million unique cDNA reads from the same blood draw were analyzed for two donors (one aged 18 to 30 and one aged 80 or older). The study measured age-related changes in TCR beta repertoire diversity using deep sequencing normalized with unique cDNA molecular identifiers. Donors of different ages were randomly distributed across sequencing lanes to avoid experimental bias.

V drops 7 bases and J drops 0 bases, leaving 15 bases in between. For CDR1 and CDR2, the germline V gene (reference sequence) lists MNHNY and SVGAGI. The CDR3 sequence holds 15 residues, the cysteine and phenylalanine included. Just the 45-base CDR3 DNA is kept, in frame starting at base 1. Notes on this clonotype: This receptor's antigen is unknown. No base quality information exists; no much larger clone differs at one position.

Preparation of the library involved 5' RACE. TCRdb records Illumina HiSeq 2500 as the sequencer. The second PCR ran for about 6 to 12 cycles and used a J-beta primer mix along with a sample-barcoded 5' primer. A template-switch 5' adaptor carrying 12 random nucleotides introduced a unique molecular identifier onto each TCR beta cDNA molecule. At least 3 million CDR3-containing paired-end reads were obtained from each sample. The Mint cDNA synthesis kit, primed by a TRBC-specific oligonucleotide, was used to synthesize first-strand cDNA from all RNA. After uracil-DNA glycosylase treatment, a first 18-cycle PCR used universal primers M1SS and BC2_uni_R on all cDNA. Concerning the study's data processing: For normalization, 1 million high-quality reads, each with a distinct molecular identifier, were randomly selected from each sample. Instead of being binned into consensus sequences, reads that shared molecular identifiers were thrown out. MiTCR, set to a Q25 quality threshold and the strictest error-elimination algorithm, was used for CDR3 identification, clonotype clustering and error correction. A nonparametric unseen species model with Euler transformation was used to estimate lower-bound total TCR beta diversity. TCRdb passed the public sequencing reads through fastp at Q25 and MiXCR, retaining productive beta sequences. A single entry per CDR3 protein holds the most common genes and DNA from its merged rows. TCRdb, rather than the study authors, made the V and J calls. The sample table shows around 1,100,000 distinct CDR3 sequences, and 35% to 45% are seen once. The leading ten clones occupy around 12% of the sample.

Donors were 35 to 40 systemically healthy Caucasian individuals from Russia aged roughly 6 to 100 years. Each donor gave roughly 9 milliliters of peripheral blood, drawn into EDTA-treated Vacutainer tubes. Ficoll-Paque density-gradient centrifugation was used to isolate PBMCs, with at least 6.5 million per sample. Trizol reagent was used to extract total RNA from the PBMCs, yielding at least 5.5 micrograms per sample. For every donor, an aliquot of PBMCs went through flow cytometry to measure the percentages of naive CD45RAhigh/CD27high T cells. General findings and caveats noted by the study authors: Bulk unsorted PBMC profiling prevented conclusive comparison of naive and antigen-experienced compartments. The percentage of naive T cells measured by flow cytometry correlated strongly with observed TCR beta diversity. Estimates of total diversity based on one million sequenced T cells were regarded as lower bounds and as underestimates. As age increased, observed TCR beta diversity per million T cells dropped in a roughly linear way, and a significant reduction was already evident by age about 40. Compared with the aged group, the long-lived group had more naive CD4+ T cells, fewer expanded clones and increased TCR diversity, a pattern suggesting age selection. The CMV infection status of donors was not known, potentially confounding age-related changes in expanded clonotypes.

The chain uses TRBV6-6 and TRBJ1-1, with the D segment identity uncertain. Sequences were obtained from blood. The sequence came from a man in his late teens or twenties in good health. The CDR3 sequence is CASTLNGRMNTEAFF. The DNA sequence is TGTGCCAGCACCCTTAACGGACGGATGAACACTGAAGCTTTCTTT.